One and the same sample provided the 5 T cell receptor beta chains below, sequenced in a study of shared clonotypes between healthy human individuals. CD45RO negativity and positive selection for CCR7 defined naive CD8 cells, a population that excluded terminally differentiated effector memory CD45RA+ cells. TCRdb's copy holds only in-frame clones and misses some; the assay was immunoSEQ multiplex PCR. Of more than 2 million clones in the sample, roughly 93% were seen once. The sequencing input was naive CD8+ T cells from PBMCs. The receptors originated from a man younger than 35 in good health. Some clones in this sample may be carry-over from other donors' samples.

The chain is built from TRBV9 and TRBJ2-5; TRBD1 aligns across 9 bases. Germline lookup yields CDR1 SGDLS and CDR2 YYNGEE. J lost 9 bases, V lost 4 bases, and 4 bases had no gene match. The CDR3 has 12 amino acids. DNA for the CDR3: TGTGCCAGCAGCCCAAACAGGGGGCCCCAGTACTTC. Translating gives CASSPNRGPQYF.

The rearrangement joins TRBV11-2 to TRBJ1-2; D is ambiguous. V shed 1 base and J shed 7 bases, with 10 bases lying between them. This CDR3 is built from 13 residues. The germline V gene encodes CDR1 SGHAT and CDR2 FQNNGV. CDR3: CASSLGGSAGYTF. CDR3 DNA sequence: TGTGCCAGCAGCTTAGGGGGTTCGGCTGGCTACACCTTC.

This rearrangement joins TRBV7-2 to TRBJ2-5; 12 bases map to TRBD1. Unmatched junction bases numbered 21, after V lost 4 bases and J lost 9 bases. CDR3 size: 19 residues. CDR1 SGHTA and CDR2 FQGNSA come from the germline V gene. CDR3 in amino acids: CASSWGQGAHNPKRLAQYF. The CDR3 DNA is TGTGCCAGCAGCTGGGGACAGGGGGCTCACAATCCCAAGAGATTGGCCCAGTACTTC.

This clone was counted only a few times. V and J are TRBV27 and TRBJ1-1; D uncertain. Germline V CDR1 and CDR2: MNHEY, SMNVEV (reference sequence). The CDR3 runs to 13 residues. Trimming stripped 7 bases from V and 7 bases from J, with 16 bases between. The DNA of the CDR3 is TGTGCCAGCAAGGGAAGGATCCAGATTGAAGCTTTCTTT. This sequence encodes CASKGRIQIEAFF.

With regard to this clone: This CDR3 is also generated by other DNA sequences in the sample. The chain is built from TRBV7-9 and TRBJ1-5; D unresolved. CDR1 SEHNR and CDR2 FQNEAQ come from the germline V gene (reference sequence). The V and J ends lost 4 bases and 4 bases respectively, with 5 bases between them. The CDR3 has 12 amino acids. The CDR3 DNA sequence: TGTGCCAGCAGCTCACTTAATCAGCCCCAGCATTTT. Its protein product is CASSSLNQPQHF.